Below, 30 T cell receptor beta chains from the same sample are listed, as sequenced in a study of cytomegalovirus exposure and HLA in healthy donors. The PCR ran on 60 Vbeta and 13 Jbeta primers. TCRdb's table, derived via immunoSEQ multiplex PCR, lists solely in-frame clones and lacks some. This table holds tens of thousands of clones, 65% to 70% found once. The sample consisted of PBMCs. Receptors were obtained from a woman aged 25 to 45 in good health and CMV-seronegative.

This rearrangement joins TRBV7-3 to TRBJ2-3, with TRBD1 as a possible D gene (5 bases). CDR1 SGHTA and CDR2 FQGTGA come from the germline V gene. The length of the CDR3 is 14 residues. V was clipped by 7 bases and J by 2 bases, with 13 bases between them. CDR3 loop: CASNEGASTDTQYF. Here the CDR3 DNA reads TGTGCCAGCAATGAAGGGGCCTCCACAGATACGCAGTATTTT.

The chain links TRBV27 to TRBJ1-4; D gene ambiguous. Germline loops: CDR1 MNHEY, CDR2 SMNVEV (reference sequence). The CDR3 totals 14 residues. Trimming removed 5 bases at V and 2 bases at J, with 9 bases between. The CDR3: CASSRRETNEKLFF. DNA of the CDR3: TGTGCCAGCAGTCGCCGGGAGACTAATGAAAAACTGTTTTTT.

The sample holds a few counts of this clone. This chain joins TRBV14 and TRBJ2-2; no reliable D call. The CDR3 is made up of 13 amino acids. Trimming shortened V by 4 bases and J by 4 bases, and 7 bases separated the two germline ends. Germline values: CDR1 SGHDN, CDR2 FVKESK. CDR3 bases: TGTGCCAGCAGCCGGCAGATCACCGGGGAGCTGTTTTTT. It yields the protein CASSRQITGELFF.

The sample holds one count of this clone. V usage is TRBV7-9 and J usage is TRBJ1-5; a weak D match, TRBD1 (5 bases). Germline assignment: CDR1 SEHNR and CDR2 FQNEAQ (reference sequence). V shed 2 bases and J shed 2 bases, with 10 bases lying between them. This CDR3 has 15 amino acids. CDR3 amino acids: CASSLQGEGNQPQHF. The CDR3 nucleotides are TGTGCCAGCAGCTTACAGGGCGAAGGCAATCAGCCCCAGCATTTT.

In its sample, this clone is medium-sized. The chain joins TRBV14 to TRBJ1-2; D is unclear. CDR1 and CDR2 from the germline V gene are SGHDN and FVKESK. The CDR3 is 15 amino acids. Trimming left V 1 base short and J 8 bases short, with 17 bases between. CDR3 residues: CASSQVPGRSGGYTF. CDR3 in DNA: TGTGCCAGCAGCCAAGTACCTGGGAGGTCGGGAGGCTACACCTTC.

The chain is built from TRBV5-1 and TRBJ2-7; D may be TRBD1 (5 bases). This CDR3 region has 15 residues. Trimming took off 5 bases at V and 7 bases at J, with 22 bases between the two ends. Germline V gene data show CDR1 as SGHRS and CDR2 as YFSETQ. The CDR3 nucleotides read TGCGCCAGCAGTTTAGGGCCAACCACCAGGGATGAGCAGTACTTC. Its translation is CASSLGPTTRDEQYF.

Many counts were recorded for this clone. This chain connects TRBV6-4 to TRBJ2-3; 9 bases fit TRBD2. There are 15 residues in the CDR3. CDR1 and CDR2 from the germline V gene are MRHNA and SNTAGT. V trimming: 4 bases; J trimming: 5 bases; junction bases outside the gene matches: 7. The CDR3 is CASSGGAGGGDTQYF. The DNA of the CDR3 is TGTGCCAGCAGTGGCGGAGCGGGGGGAGGAGATACGCAGTATTTT.

This chain uses TRBV7-6 with TRBJ1-6; tentatively, D is TRBD1 (6 bases). The CDR3 totals 15 residues. V was clipped by 8 bases and J by 7 bases, with 18 bases between them. Germline CDR1 reads SGHVS; CDR2 reads FNYEAQ. This CDR3 is CASARGGQLNSPLHF. The CDR3 DNA reads TGTGCCAGCGCCAGGGGTGGACAGCTAAATTCACCCCTCCACTTT. Combining the CDR3 with reference TRBV7-6 and TRBJ1-6 gives the whole variable domain GAGVSQSPRYKVTKRGQDVALRCDPISGHVSLYWYRQALGQGPEFLTYFNYEAQQDKSGLPNDRFSAERPEGSISTLTIQRTEQRDSAMYRCASARGGQLNSPLHFGNGTRLTVT.

The rearrangement joins TRBV9 to TRBJ1-6; 11 nucleotides match TRBD1. After removal of 0 bases from V and 9 bases from J, the junction contained 5 bases not matched to a gene. Per the germline V gene, CDR1 is SGDLS and CDR2 is YYNGEE. The CDR3 consists of 16 residues. CDR3 in amino acids: CASSVGPGTGGSPLHF. The CDR3 coding sequence is TGTGCCAGCAGCGTAGGTCCTGGGACAGGGGGTTCACCCCTCCACTTT.

V gene TRBV15 combines with J gene TRBJ2-7; no clear D. Trimming shortened V by 5 bases and J by 4 bases, and 9 bases separated the two germline ends. Germline CDR1 LNHNV, CDR2 YYDKDF (reference sequence). The CDR3 totals 12 residues. The CDR3 loop reads CATSPNSYEQYF. CDR3 DNA sequence: TGTGCCACCAGCCCAAACAGTTACGAGCAGTACTTC.

The rearrangement joins TRBV2 to TRBJ1-5; 7 bases align to TRBD1. CDR1 and CDR2 from the germline V gene are SNHLY and FYNNEI. V dropped 7 bases and J dropped 4; count of bases not matched to a gene: 7. This CDR3 is 14 amino acids long. CDR3 DNA sequence: TGTGCCAGCAATTTTGGGACAGCGAATCAGCCCCAGCATTTT. Translating gives CASNFGTANQPQHF.

This clone was counted between two and nine times. The genes are TRBV19 and TRBJ2-1, with TRBD2 matching over 8 bases. CDR1 is LNHDA and CDR2 is SQIVND in the germline V gene (reference sequence). V dropped 4 bases and J dropped 3; count of bases not matched to a gene: 5. The CDR3 sequence is 15 residues long. CDR3 in DNA: TGTGCCAGTAGTACGATAGCGGGGATCTACAATGAGCAGTTCTTC. As protein: CASSTIAGIYNEQFF.

The gene calls are TRBV5-4 and TRBJ2-3; 9 bases align to TRBD2. The CDR3 length is 16 residues. V shed 4 bases, J shed 2 bases, and the junction held 8 bases outside the gene matches. Germline-derived CDR1 and CDR2 are SGHNT and YYREEE (reference sequence). CDR3 residues: CASSAVAGANTDTQYF. DNA of the CDR3: TGTGCCAGCAGCGCAGTAGCGGGGGCCAACACAGATACGCAGTATTTT.

The chain employs TRBV19 and TRBJ2-7; 8 bases are shared with TRBD1. This CDR3 region has 14 residues. Germline V gene data show CDR1 as LNHDA and CDR2 as SQIVND (reference sequence). With 6 bases clipped from V and 2 bases from J, the junction kept 6 bases outside the gene matches. The CDR3 nucleotides are TGTGCCAGTAGGACAGGGGTTGGGGCCTACGAGCAGTACTTC. Amino acid sequence: CASRTGVGAYEQYF.

This clone was detected ten times or more. V and J are TRBV5-5 and TRBJ1-1; 9 bases are a match to TRBD1. The CDR3 length is 15 residues. Germline CDR1 and CDR2: SGHKS and YYEKEE (reference sequence). V was clipped by 3 bases and J by 3 bases; unmatched bases: 6. The CDR3 sequence is CASSWDRARDTEAFF. CDR3 coding DNA: TGTGCCAGCAGCTGGGACAGGGCTCGGGACACTGAAGCTTTCTTT.

The chain recombines TRBV7-2 with TRBJ1-2; D is possibly TRBD1 (6 bases). Looked up from germline, CDR1 is SGHTA and CDR2 is FQGNSA. The length of the CDR3 is 12 residues. V lost 4 bases, J lost 9 bases, and 12 bases lay in between. The DNA for the CDR3 is TGTGCCAGCAGCTCAGGGGATTTGAGCTACACCTTC. This codes for CASSSGDLSYTF.

This clone was seen once. The genes are TRBV18 and TRBJ1-1, with TRBD1 matching 9 bases. This CDR3 has 17 residues. Germline V gene data show CDR1 as KGHSH and CDR2 as LQKENI. V was pared by 3 bases and J by 3 bases, with 11 bases of the junction left unmatched. The CDR3 sequence is CASSPLARGQGDTEAFF. The CDR3 DNA reads TGTGCCAGCTCACCTCTTGCCAGGGGACAGGGCGACACTGAAGCTTTCTTT.

This chain uses TRBV7-9 with TRBJ1-1; D may be TRBD1 (5 bases). The CDR3 extends over 14 amino acids. Germline CDR1 and CDR2: SEHNR and FQNEAQ (reference sequence). Trimming shortened V by 4 bases and J by 2 bases, and 11 bases separated the two germline ends. The CDR3 loop is CASSSRASNTEAFF. CDR3 in DNA: TGTGCCAGCAGCTCCAGGGCCTCAAACACTGAAGCTTTCTTT. The full variable domain, its missing parts supplied by reference TRBV7-9 and TRBJ1-1, is DTGVSQNPRHKITKRGQNVTFRCDPISEHNRLYWYRQTLGQGPEFLTYFQNEAQLEKSRLLSDRFSAERPKGSFSTLEIQRTEQGDSAMYLCASSSRASNTEAFFGQGTRLTVV.

This clone was seen once. The chain employs TRBV29-1 and TRBJ1-1; 8 nucleotides agree with TRBD1. Germline V gene sequence: CDR1 SQVTM, CDR2 ANQGSEA. This CDR3 has 14 amino acids. Trimming removed 6 bases from V and 2 bases from J; junction bases left unmatched: 8. As DNA, the CDR3 is TGCAGCGTCCGAATCGGGACAGGTAACACTGAAGCTTTCTTT. It is translated as CSVRIGTGNTEAFF.

The genes are TRBV5-1 and TRBJ1-2, with 8 positions matching TRBD1. The CDR3 totals 14 residues. The V segment lost 3 bases and the J segment 2 bases; nucleotides outside the gene matches: 3. Germline lookup yields CDR1 SGHRS and CDR2 YFSETQ. The CDR3 sequence is CASSSQGANYGYTF. The CDR3 DNA sequence: TGCGCCAGCAGCTCCCAGGGGGCAAACTATGGCTACACCTTC.

A single count supports this clone. This chain joins TRBV6-5 and TRBJ2-1, with D maybe TRBD1 (5 bases). Trimming cost V 6 bases and J 6 bases, with 18 bases left between them. Per the germline V gene, CDR1 is MNHEY and CDR2 is SVGAGI. This CDR3 spans 15 amino acids. This CDR3 reads CASSRTPKLSNEQFF. The DNA for the CDR3 is TGTGCCAGCAGCCGGACACCCAAGTTGAGCAATGAGCAGTTCTTC.

The chain combines TRBV6-4 with TRBJ2-3, with TRBD2 matching over 11 bases. Germline V gene lookup returns CDR1 MRHNA and CDR2 SNTAGT. The ends lost 3 bases at V and 0 bases at J; junction bases unmatched: 2. The length of the CDR3 is 16 residues. Written as DNA, the CDR3 is TGTGCCAGCAGTGAGCTAGCGGGGGGTAGCACAGATACGCAGTATTTT. Encoded protein: CASSELAGGSTDTQYF.

The chain recombines TRBV30 with TRBJ2-2; the D gene is possibly TRBD1 (5 bases). The CDR3 is 14 amino acids. Germline CDR1 is GTSNPN and CDR2 is SVGIG (reference sequence). V lost 0 bases, J lost 5 bases, and 10 bases lay in between. This CDR3 is CAWSVTERTGELFF. Written as DNA, the CDR3 is TGTGCCTGGAGTGTGACAGAACGAACCGGGGAGCTGTTTTTT.

The V and J genes are TRBV27 and TRBJ1-5, with a possible D match to TRBD1 (6 bases). There are 17 residues in the CDR3. V was cut by 6 bases and J by 6 bases, with 24 bases left in between. Germline-derived CDR1 and CDR2 are MNHEY and SMNVEV (reference sequence). The CDR3 DNA reads TGTGCCAGCAGACCTGACAGGTCCGGCGTTGGTCGTCAGCCCCAGCATTTT. Translating it yields CASRPDRSGVGRQPQHF.

V and J are TRBV10-1 and TRBJ1-2, with D hard to call. Germline values: CDR1 WNHNN, CDR2 SYGVQD (reference sequence). Between the trimmed V and J ends, which lost 7 bases and 9 bases, there was a span of 9 bases. This CDR3 has 10 amino acids. DNA for the CDR3: TGCGCCAGCAAACTGGAGTGCTACACCTTC. It is translated as CASKLECYTF.

CDR3 protein: CASSSWDSKELFF. CDR3 sequence (DNA): TGTGCCAGCAGCTCCTGGGACTCGAAGGAGCTGTTTTTT. The chain recombines TRBV5-4 with TRBJ2-2, with D maybe TRBD2 (6 bases). Looked up from germline, CDR1 is SGHNT and CDR2 is YYREEE (reference sequence). The ends were cut back, 3 bases at V and 10 bases at J, with 13 bases in the middle. CDR3 size: 13 residues.

The chain recombines TRBV9 with TRBJ1-1, with 9 bases fitting TRBD1. The germline gives CDR1 SGDLS, CDR2 YYNGEE. V shed 5 bases, J shed 0 bases, and the junction held 11 bases outside the gene matches. The CDR3 sequence is 17 residues long. The CDR3 DNA reads TGTGCCAGCAGTGACCGGACAGGGGAACTTATGAACACTGAAGCTTTCTTT. Translated, it gives CASSDRTGELMNTEAFF.

This clone was recorded a few times. The chain carries TRBV19 and TRBJ1-1, with 7 bases identical to TRBD1. CDR3 size: 13 residues. From germline, CDR1 is LNHDA and CDR2 SQIVND (reference sequence). J was trimmed by 6 bases and V by 0 bases; bases with no gene match: 1. CDR3 protein: CASSIDDRAEAFF. In DNA form, the CDR3 reads TGTGCCAGTAGTATAGACGACAGGGCTGAAGCTTTCTTT.

V usage is TRBV7-2 and J usage is TRBJ2-3; D is undetermined. Germline V gives CDR1 SGHTA, CDR2 FQGNSA. Deletions cut 1 base from V and 8 bases from J, with 13 bases between. This CDR3 has 14 amino acids. The CDR3 bases are TGTGCCAGCAGCTTAGGACGGAGTGCCGGTACGCAGTATTTT. The encoded protein is CASSLGRSAGTQYF.

V is TRBV5-8 and J is TRBJ2-3, with D possibly being TRBD2 (5 bases). CDR1 is SGHTS, CDR2 YDEGEE, per germline. There are 14 residues in the CDR3. Trimming took off 6 bases at V and 6 bases at J, with 17 bases between the two ends. CDR3: CASTAGLIPDTQYF. The CDR3, as DNA: TGTGCCAGCACTGCGGGCCTAATCCCGGATACGCAGTATTTT. Full variable domain (outside the CDR3, taken from reference TRBV5-8 and TRBJ2-3): EAGVTQSPTHLIKTRGQQATLRCSPISGHTSVYWYQQALGLGLQFLLWYDEGEERNRGNFPPRFSGRQFPNYSSELNVNALELEDSALYLCASTAGLIPDTQYFGPGTRLTVL.